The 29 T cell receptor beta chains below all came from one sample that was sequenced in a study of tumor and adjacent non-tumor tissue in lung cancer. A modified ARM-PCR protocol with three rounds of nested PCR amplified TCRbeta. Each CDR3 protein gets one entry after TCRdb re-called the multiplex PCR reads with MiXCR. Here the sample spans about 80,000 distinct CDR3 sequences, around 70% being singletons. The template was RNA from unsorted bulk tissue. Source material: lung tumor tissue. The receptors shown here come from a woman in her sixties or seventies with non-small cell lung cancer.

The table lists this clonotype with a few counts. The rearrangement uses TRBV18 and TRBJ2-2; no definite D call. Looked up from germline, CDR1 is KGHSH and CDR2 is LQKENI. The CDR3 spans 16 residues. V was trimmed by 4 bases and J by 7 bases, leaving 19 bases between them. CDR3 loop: CASSRVRTTSNGELFF. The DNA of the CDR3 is TGTGCCAGCTCACGAGTTAGGACCACCTCCAACGGGGAGCTGTTTTTT.

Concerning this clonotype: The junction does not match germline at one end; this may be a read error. CDR3 region: CASSASGQSKETQYF. The CDR3 bases are TGTGCCAGCAGCGCATCGGGACAAAGCAAAGAGACTCAGTACTTC. The chain carries TRBV9 and TRBJ2-5; possibly TRBD1 for D (6 bases). This CDR3 is 15 amino acids long. Per the germline V gene, CDR1 is SGDLS and CDR2 is YYNGEE.

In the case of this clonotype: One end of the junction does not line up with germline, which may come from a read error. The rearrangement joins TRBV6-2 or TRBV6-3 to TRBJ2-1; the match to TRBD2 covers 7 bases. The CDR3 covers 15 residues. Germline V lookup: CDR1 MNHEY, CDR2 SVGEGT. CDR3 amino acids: CVSSPATSSYNEHFF. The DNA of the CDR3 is TGTGTCAGCAGTCCCGCGACTAGCTCCTACAATGAGCACTTCTTC.

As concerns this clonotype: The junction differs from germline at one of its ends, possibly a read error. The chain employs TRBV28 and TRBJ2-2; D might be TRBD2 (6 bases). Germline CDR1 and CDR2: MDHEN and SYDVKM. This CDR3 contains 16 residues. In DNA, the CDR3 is TGTGCCAGCACTCACGGGAGCATAGCGAACACCTGGGAGCTGTTTTTT. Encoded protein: CASTHGSIANTWELFF.

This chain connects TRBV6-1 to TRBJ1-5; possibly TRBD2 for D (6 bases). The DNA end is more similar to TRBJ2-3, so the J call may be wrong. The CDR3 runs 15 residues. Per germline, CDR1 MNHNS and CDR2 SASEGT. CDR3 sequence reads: CASSDGGAMGQPQYF. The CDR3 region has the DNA TGTGCCAGCAGTGACGGAGGGGCCATGGGTCAGCCCCAGTATTTT.

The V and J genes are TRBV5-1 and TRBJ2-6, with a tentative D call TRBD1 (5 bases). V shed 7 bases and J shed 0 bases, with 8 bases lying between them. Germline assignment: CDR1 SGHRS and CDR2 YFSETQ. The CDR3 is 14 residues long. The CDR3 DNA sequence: TGCGCCAGCTTGGACACCTCTGGGGCCAACGTCCTGACTTTC. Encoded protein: CASLDTSGANVLTF.

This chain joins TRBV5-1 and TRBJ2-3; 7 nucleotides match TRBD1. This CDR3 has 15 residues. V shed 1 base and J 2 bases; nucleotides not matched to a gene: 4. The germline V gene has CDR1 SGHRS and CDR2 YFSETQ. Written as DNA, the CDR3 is TGCGCCAGCAGCTTGACAGGGGCCCCCACAGATACGCAGTATTTT. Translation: CASSLTGAPTDTQYF. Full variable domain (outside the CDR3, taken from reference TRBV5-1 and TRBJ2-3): KAGVTQTPRYLIKTRGQQVTLSCSPISGHRSVSWYQQTPGQGLQFLFEYFSETQRNKGNFPGRFSGRQFSNSRSEMNVSTLELGDSALYLCASSLTGAPTDTQYFGPGTRLTVL.

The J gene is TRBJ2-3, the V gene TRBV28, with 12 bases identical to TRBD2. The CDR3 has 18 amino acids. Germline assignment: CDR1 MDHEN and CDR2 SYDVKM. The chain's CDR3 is CTNRLLAGGGWSTDTQYF. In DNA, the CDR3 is TGTACCAACAGGCTACTAGCGGGAGGAGGGTGGAGCACAGATACGCAGTATTTT.

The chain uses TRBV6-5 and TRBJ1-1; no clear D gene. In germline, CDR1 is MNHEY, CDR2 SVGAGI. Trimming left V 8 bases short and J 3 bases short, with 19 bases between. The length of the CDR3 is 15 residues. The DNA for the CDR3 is TGTGCCAGCGGTGCGCTCGGAGAGGGAGACACTGAAGCTTTCTTT. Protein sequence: CASGALGEGDTEAFF.

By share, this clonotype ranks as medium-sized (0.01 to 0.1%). For the CDR3, the DNA is TGTGCCAGCGGCAATATGGAGACCCAGTACTTC. It specifies CASGNMETQYF. The gene calls are TRBV12-3 or TRBV12-4 and TRBJ2-5, with D hard to call. The CDR3 runs 11 residues. V was pared by 8 bases and J by 5 bases, with 9 bases between.

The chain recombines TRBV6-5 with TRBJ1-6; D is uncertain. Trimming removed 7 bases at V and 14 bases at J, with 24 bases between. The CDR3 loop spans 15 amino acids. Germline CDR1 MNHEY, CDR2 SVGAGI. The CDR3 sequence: CASIPDGRPTISLHF. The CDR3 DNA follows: TGTGCCAGCATCCCCGATGGCCGACCGACCATTTCCCTCCACTTT.

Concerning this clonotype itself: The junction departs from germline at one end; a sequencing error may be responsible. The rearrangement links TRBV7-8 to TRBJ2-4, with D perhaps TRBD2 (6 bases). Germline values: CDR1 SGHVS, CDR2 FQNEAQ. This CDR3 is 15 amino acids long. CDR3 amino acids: CASSMGGAGKNNQYF. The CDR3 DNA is TGTGCCAGCAGCATGGGGGGTGCGGGCAAAAACAATCAGTACTTC.

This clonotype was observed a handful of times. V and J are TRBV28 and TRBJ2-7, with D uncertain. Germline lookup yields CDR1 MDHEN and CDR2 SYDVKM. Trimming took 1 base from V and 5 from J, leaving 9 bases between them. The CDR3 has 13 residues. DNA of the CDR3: TGTGCCAGCAGTTTATCGTCCGCGGACGAGCAGTACTTC. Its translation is CASSLSSADEQYF.

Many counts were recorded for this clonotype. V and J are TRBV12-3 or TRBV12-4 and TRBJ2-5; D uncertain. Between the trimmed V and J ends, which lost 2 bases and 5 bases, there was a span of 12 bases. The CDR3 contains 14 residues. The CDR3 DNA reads TGTGCCAGCAGTTTATTAGGGTCGAGGGAGACCCAGTACTTC. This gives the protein CASSLLGSRETQYF.

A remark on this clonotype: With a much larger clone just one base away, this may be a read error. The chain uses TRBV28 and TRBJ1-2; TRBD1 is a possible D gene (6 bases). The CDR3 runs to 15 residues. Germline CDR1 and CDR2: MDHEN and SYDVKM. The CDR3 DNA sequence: TGTGCCAGCAGTTCCGCGGGGACACCCTACTATGACTACACCTTC. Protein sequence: CASSSAGTPYYDYTF.

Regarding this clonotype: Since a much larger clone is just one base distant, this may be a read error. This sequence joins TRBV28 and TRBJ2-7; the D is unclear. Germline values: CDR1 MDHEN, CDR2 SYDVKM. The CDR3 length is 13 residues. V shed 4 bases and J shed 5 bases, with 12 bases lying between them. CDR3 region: CASSSPGINEQYF. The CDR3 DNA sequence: TGTGCCAGCAGTTCCCCTGGGATCAACGAGCAGTACTTC.

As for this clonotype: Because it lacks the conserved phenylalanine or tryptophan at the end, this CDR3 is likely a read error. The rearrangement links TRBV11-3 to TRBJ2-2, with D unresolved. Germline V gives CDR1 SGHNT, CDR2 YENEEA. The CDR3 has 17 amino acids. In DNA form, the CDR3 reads TGTGCCATCAGCCCCAATCAATCGACATCGAACACCGGGGAGCTGTTTTGT. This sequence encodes CAISPNQSTSNTGELFC.

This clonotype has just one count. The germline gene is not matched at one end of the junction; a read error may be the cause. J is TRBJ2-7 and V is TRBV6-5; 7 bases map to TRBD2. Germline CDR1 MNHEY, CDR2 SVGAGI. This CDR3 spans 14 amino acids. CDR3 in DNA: TGTTCCAGTAGTGGGGGGGTCGGTTACTACGAGCAGTACTTC. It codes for CSSSGGVGYYEQYF.

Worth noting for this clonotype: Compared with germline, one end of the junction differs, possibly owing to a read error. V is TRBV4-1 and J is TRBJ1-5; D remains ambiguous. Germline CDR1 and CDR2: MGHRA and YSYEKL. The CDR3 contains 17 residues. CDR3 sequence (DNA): TGCGCTAGCAGCATAGGAGTAACTTTGAATAGCAATCAGCTCCAGCATTTT. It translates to CASSIGVTLNSNQLQHF.

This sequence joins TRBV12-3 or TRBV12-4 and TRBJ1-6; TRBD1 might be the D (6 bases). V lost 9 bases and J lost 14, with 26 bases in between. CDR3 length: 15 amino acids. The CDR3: CASTISEGGRSSLHF. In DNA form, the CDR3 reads TGTGCCAGTACTATCTCGGAGGGGGGCCGATCATCCCTCCACTTT.

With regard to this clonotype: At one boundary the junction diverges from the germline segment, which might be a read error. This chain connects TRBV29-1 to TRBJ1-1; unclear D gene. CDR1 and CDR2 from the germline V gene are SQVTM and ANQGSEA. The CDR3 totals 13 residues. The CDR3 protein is CSVDVSYGAEALF. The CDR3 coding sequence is TGCAGCGTTGATGTTTCCTACGGCGCTGAAGCTCTCTTT.

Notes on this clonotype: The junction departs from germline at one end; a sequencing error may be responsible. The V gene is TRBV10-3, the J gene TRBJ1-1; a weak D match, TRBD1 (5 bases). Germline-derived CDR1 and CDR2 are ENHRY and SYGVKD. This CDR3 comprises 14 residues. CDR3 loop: CAITPNGGVTEAFF. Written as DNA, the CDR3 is TGTGCCATCACCCCGAACGGGGGGGTCACTGAAGCCTTCTTT.

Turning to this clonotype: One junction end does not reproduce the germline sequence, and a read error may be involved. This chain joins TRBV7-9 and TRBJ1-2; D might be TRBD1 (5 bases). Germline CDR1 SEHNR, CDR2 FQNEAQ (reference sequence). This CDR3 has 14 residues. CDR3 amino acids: CPSSSVDSGHGYTF. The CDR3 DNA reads TGTCCCAGCAGCTCAGTAGACAGTGGGCACGGCTACACCTTC.

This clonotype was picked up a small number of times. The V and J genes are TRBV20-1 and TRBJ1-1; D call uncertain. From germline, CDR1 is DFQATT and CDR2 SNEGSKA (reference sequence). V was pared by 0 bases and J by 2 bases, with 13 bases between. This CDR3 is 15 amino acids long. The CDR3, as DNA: TGCAGTGCTAGAGATCGCTACCGATATAACACTGAAGCTTTCTTT. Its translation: CSARDRYRYNTEAFF.

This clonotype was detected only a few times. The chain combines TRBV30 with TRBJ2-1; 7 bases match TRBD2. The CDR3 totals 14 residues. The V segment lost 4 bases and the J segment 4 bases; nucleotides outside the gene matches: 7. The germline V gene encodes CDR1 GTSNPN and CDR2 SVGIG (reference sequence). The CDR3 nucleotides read TGTGCCTGGAATAGGGAGGGATCATACAATGAGCAGTTCTTC. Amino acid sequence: CAWNREGSYNEQFF.

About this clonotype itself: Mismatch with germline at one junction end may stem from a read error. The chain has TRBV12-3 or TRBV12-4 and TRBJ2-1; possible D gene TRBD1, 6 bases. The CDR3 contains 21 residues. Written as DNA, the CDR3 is TGTGCCAGCAGTTTAGCCTTTGGGACACGGGGATTCGGAAGCTCCTACGATGAGCAGTTCTTC. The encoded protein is CASSLAFGTRGFGSSYDEQFF.

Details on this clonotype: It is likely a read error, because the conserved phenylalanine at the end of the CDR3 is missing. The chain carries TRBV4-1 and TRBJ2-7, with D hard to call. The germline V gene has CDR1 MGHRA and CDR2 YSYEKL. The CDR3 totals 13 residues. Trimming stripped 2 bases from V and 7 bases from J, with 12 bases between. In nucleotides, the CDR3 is TGCGCCAGCAGCCAACATGGTCCCTGGGAGCAGTACATC. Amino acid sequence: CASSQHGPWEQYI.

CDR3 loop: CAGCHSGVGYGYTF. The DNA of the CDR3 is TGTGCCGGCTGTCATTCGGGAGTTGGTTATGGCTACACCTTC. V is TRBV11-1 and J is TRBJ1-2, with D hard to call. Germline loops: CDR1 SGHAT, CDR2 FQDESV (reference sequence). V was cut by 11 bases and J by 5 bases, with 21 bases left in between. CDR3 length equals 14 residues.

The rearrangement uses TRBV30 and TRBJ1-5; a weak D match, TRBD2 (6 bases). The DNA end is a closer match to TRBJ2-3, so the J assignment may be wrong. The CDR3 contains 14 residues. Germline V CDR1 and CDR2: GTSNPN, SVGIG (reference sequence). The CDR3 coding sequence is TGTGCCTTACCCGGGGGTTATATCAATCAGCCCCAGTATTTT. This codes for CALPGGYINQPQYF.